Each of the 26 T cell receptor beta chains below was sequenced from the same sample in a study of cytomegalovirus exposure and HLA in healthy donors. Amplification used 60 Vbeta primers and 13 Jbeta primers. Here immunoSEQ multiplex PCR was the method, and the copy in TCRdb shows in-frame clones only, minus some. The sample holds 70,000 or so clones. Specimen: PBMCs. The source is a man aged 40-55 years in good health and CMV-seronegative.

The chain is built from TRBV28 and TRBJ1-5; TRBD1 aligns across 8 bases. Germline values: CDR1 MDHEN, CDR2 SYDVKM. V lost 6 bases, J lost 4 bases, and 8 bases stayed unmatched. This CDR3 is 15 amino acids long. CDR3 residues: CASREQGGQNQPQHF. The DNA of the CDR3 is TGTGCCAGCAGAGAACAGGGGGGTCAAAATCAGCCCCAGCATTTT.

The J gene is TRBJ2-7, the V gene TRBV6-1, with 9 bases lining up with TRBD2. V lost 2 bases and J lost 6; bases outside the gene matches: 11. CDR3 size: 16 residues. Germline values: CDR1 MNHNS, CDR2 SASEGT. The CDR3 is CASSELEAGGRGEQYF. CDR3 in DNA: TGTGCCAGCAGTGAATTAGAAGCGGGGGGTCGAGGCGAGCAGTACTTC.

The chain joins TRBV29-1 to TRBJ2-7; 7 bases map to TRBD2. Germline-derived CDR1 and CDR2 are SQVTM and ANQGSEA. CDR3 length: 13 amino acids. The V and J ends lost 4 bases and 4 bases, in that order; junction bases with no gene match: 7. The CDR3 protein is CSVGGTILYEQYF. CDR3 sequence (DNA): TGCAGCGTTGGGGGGACTATTCTTTACGAGCAGTACTTC.

This chain links TRBV29-1 with TRBJ2-4; possible D gene TRBD1, 5 bases. V dropped 1 base and J dropped 6 bases, with 13 bases sitting between them. The CDR3 totals 14 residues. Per germline, CDR1 SQVTM and CDR2 ANQGSEA. The DNA for the CDR3 is TGCAGCGTTGAAGTGATAGGGGCAGGAAACATTCAGTACTTC. Translating gives CSVEVIGAGNIQYF.

This chain links TRBV13 with TRBJ2-3, with a possible D match to TRBD2 (5 bases). Trimming cost V 5 bases and J 3 bases, with 6 bases left between them. The length of the CDR3 is 12 residues. Germline V CDR1 and CDR2: PRHDT, FYEKMQ (reference sequence). CDR3 protein: CASSLATDTQYF. CDR3 in DNA: TGTGCCAGCAGCCTAGCAACAGATACGCAGTATTTT.

The V gene is TRBV6-4, the J gene TRBJ2-3; the match to TRBD2 covers 10 bases. CDR3 length: 15 residues. Germline values: CDR1 MRHNA, CDR2 SNTAGT. Trimming cost V 2 bases and J 9 bases; bases outside gene matches: 8. CDR3: CASSDPYMTSGTQYF. The CDR3 nucleotides read TGTGCCAGCAGTGACCCTTATATGACTAGCGGGACGCAGTATTTT.

The chain uses TRBV7-2 and TRBJ1-5; TRBD1 is a possible D gene (5 bases). Germline loops: CDR1 SGHTA, CDR2 FQGNSA. The CDR3 covers 15 residues. Trimming left V 1 base short and J 1 base short, with 8 bases between. The CDR3 spells CASSLGGGSNQPQHF. CDR3 bases: TGTGCCAGCAGCTTAGGGGGGGGAAGCAATCAGCCCCAGCATTTT.

The rearrangement joins TRBV6-1 to TRBJ1-2; 11 bases are shared with TRBD1. Germline CDR1 reads MNHNS; CDR2 reads SASEGT. The CDR3 contains 15 residues. V gave up 2 bases and J gave up 2 bases; unmatched junction bases: 1. The DNA of the CDR3 is TGTGCCAGCAGTGAATGGGACAGGGGGAACTATGGCTACACCTTC. The encoded protein is CASSEWDRGNYGYTF.

This sequence joins TRBV5-1 and TRBJ2-5; TRBD1 aligns across 9 bases. The DNA end is more similar to TRBJ2-7, so the J call may be wrong. The CDR3 loop spans 15 amino acids. CDR1 and CDR2 (germline): SGHRS, YFSETQ. This chain's CDR3 is CASSLDGQGIYEQYF. The CDR3, as DNA: TGCGCCAGCAGCTTGGATGGACAGGGGATCTACGAGCAGTACTTC.

This sequence joins TRBV6-5 and TRBJ1-3; a weak D match, TRBD1 (5 bases). The CDR3 runs to 14 residues. Germline loops: CDR1 MNHEY, CDR2 SVGAGI. The V end was cut by 5 bases, the J end by 1 base, with 9 bases between. The CDR3 spells CASSAGGSGNTIYF. CDR3 DNA sequence: TGTGCCAGCAGTGCTGGGGGGTCTGGAAACACCATATATTTT.

The chain recombines TRBV7-2 with TRBJ2-7, with a tentative D call TRBD1 (7 bases). CDR3 size: 12 residues. Looked up from germline, CDR1 is SGHTA and CDR2 is FQGNSA. The CDR3 DNA is TGTGCTACGGCGGGACAGTCCTACGAGCAGTACTTC. It specifies CATAGQSYEQYF.

This chain connects TRBV6-5 to TRBJ1-3; D may be TRBD1 (5 bases). V was clipped by 3 bases and J by 3 bases, with 12 bases between them. The germline gives CDR1 MNHEY, CDR2 SVGAGI. CDR3 size: 15 residues. The CDR3 is CASSYTGDGGNTIYF. CDR3 nucleotide sequence: TGTGCCAGCAGTTATACGGGGGATGGTGGAAACACCATATATTTT.

The rearrangement links TRBV4-3 to TRBJ2-3; 12 bases line up with TRBD2. This CDR3 has 17 amino acids. Germline V lookup: CDR1 LGHNA, CDR2 YSLEER. V lost 4 bases, J lost 3 bases, and 8 bases stayed unmatched. This chain's CDR3 is CASSPQSLAGGTDTQYF. The CDR3 DNA is TGCGCCAGCAGCCCTCAATCCCTAGCGGGAGGGACAGATACGCAGTATTTT.

J is TRBJ2-7 and V is TRBV7-9, with 8 bases that match TRBD2. Trimming took 3 bases from V and 3 from J; bases not matched to a gene: 4. The CDR3 is 14 amino acids. Per germline, CDR1 SEHNR and CDR2 FQNEAQ (reference sequence). CDR3 in DNA: TGTGCCAGCAGCTTGGGGCGGGGGGTCTACGAGCAGTACTTC. Encoded protein: CASSLGRGVYEQYF.

This chain uses TRBV4-1 with TRBJ1-1; TRBD1 agrees at 9 bases. This CDR3 spans 17 amino acids. Trimming at V came to 3 bases and at J to 1 base, leaving 9 bases not matched to a gene. Germline CDR1 MGHRA, CDR2 YSYEKL. CDR3 nucleotides: TGCGCCAGCAGCCACTCCCCGGACAGGGGCCAGAACACTGAAGCTTTCTTT. Translation gives CASSHSPDRGQNTEAFF.

With regard to this clone: Other nucleotide sequences from this sample produce the same CDR3. The genes are TRBV7-2 and TRBJ2-7; TRBD1 matches 10 bases. Germline V gives CDR1 SGHTA, CDR2 FQGNSA. Losses at the gene ends were 5 bases for V and 4 bases for J; bases not matched to a gene: 2. The CDR3 runs 13 residues. CDR3 amino acids: CASSRQGAYEQYF. The CDR3 bases are TGTGCCAGCAGCAGACAGGGGGCTTACGAGCAGTACTTC. The variable domain in full, with the rest retrieved from reference TRBV7-2 and TRBJ2-7, is GAGVSQSPSNKVTEKGKDVELRCDPISGHTALYWYRQSLGQGLEFLIYFQGNSAPDKSGLPSDRFSAERTGGSVSTLTIQRTQQEDSAVYLCASSRQGAYEQYFGPGTRLTVT.

This chain links TRBV5-1 with TRBJ1-2, with a tentative D call TRBD1 (6 bases). The CDR3 is 17 residues long. Germline CDR1 is SGHRS and CDR2 is YFSETQ. Trimming removed 5 bases from V and 2 bases from J, with 22 bases in between. CDR3 in amino acids: CASRISLGGAKNYGYTF. In nucleotides, the CDR3 is TGCGCCAGCAGGATCTCGTTGGGGGGGGCGAAGAACTATGGCTACACCTTC.

The chain carries TRBV11-2 and TRBJ1-2, with D perhaps TRBD1 (5 bases). The V gene lost 1 base and the J gene lost 0 bases, with 9 bases spanning the gap. This CDR3 comprises 15 residues. The germline V gene has CDR1 SGHAT and CDR2 FQNNGV. CDR3 region: CASSLGGRANYGYTF. The CDR3 region has the DNA TGTGCCAGCAGCTTAGGGGGCAGGGCTAACTATGGCTACACCTTC.

This rearrangement joins TRBV6-6 to TRBJ2-5, with 14 bases fitting TRBD2. Trimming at V came to 5 bases and at J to 3 bases, leaving 2 bases not matched to a gene. CDR3 length: 15 amino acids. Germline loops: CDR1 MNHNY, CDR2 SVGAGI (reference sequence). The CDR3 DNA reads as TGTGCCAGCAGTCAGACTAGCGGGGGGGAAGAGACCCAGTACTTC. Translated: CASSQTSGGEETQYF.

V and J are TRBV7-9 and TRBJ1-3; D possibly corresponds to TRBD1 (6 bases). V lost 5 bases to trimming and J lost 2 bases, with 13 bases between them. The CDR3 has 15 residues. Germline V gene sequence: CDR1 SEHNR, CDR2 FQNEAQ (reference sequence). The CDR3, as DNA: TGTGCCAGCAGCATTTTAGGGGGAGCTGGAAACACCATATATTTT. Its translation: CASSILGGAGNTIYF. The whole variable domain, filled in from reference TRBV7-9 and TRBJ1-3, reads DTGVSQNPRHKITKRGQNVTFRCDPISEHNRLYWYRQTLGQGPEFLTYFQNEAQLEKSRLLSDRFSAERPKGSFSTLEIQRTEQGDSAMYLCASSILGGAGNTIYFGEGSWLTVV.

The chain is built from TRBV5-1 and TRBJ2-1; 10 bases match TRBD1. The trim removed 4 bases at V and 6 bases at J, leaving 13 bases unmatched. The CDR3 length is 17 residues. Germline CDR1 SGHRS, CDR2 YFSETQ. The CDR3 protein is CASSPSWGQGLPNEQFF. In DNA form, the CDR3 reads TGCGCCAGCAGCCCCAGCTGGGGACAGGGGCTACCCAATGAGCAGTTCTTC.

The chain combines TRBV6-1 with TRBJ2-3; the D gene is possibly TRBD2 (6 bases). Germline V gives CDR1 MNHNS, CDR2 SASEGT. V shed 2 bases and J shed 2 bases, with 14 bases lying between them. This CDR3 contains 16 residues. The DNA of the CDR3 is TGTGCCAGCAGTGAACCGCTGCGGGGAGACACAGATACGCAGTATTTT. Protein sequence: CASSEPLRGDTDTQYF.

The rearrangement links TRBV6-6 to TRBJ2-7; perhaps TRBD1 as D (5 bases). Germline V CDR1 and CDR2: MNHNY, SVGAGI (reference sequence). The CDR3 is 14 residues long. The V end lost 0 bases, the J end lost 2 bases, and 8 bases lay between the germline ends. In nucleotides, the CDR3 is TGTGCCAGCAGTTACTCGCAGGGCCCCTACGAGCAGTACTTC. It yields the protein CASSYSQGPYEQYF.

V gene TRBV10-3 combines with J gene TRBJ1-1; D might be TRBD1 (6 bases). V was shortened by 5 bases and J by 0 bases, with 16 bases between the two germline ends. The CDR3 runs to 16 residues. Germline CDR1 ENHRY, CDR2 SYGVKD. The DNA of the CDR3 is TGTGCCATCAGTCCCGACAGGTCGAACATGAACACTGAAGCTTTCTTT. Translation gives CAISPDRSNMNTEAFF.

This chain links TRBV2 with TRBJ2-5, with 7 bases matching TRBD2. CDR1 and CDR2 (germline): SNHLY, FYNNEI. This CDR3 has 13 residues. V lost 6 bases and J lost 5; bases outside the gene matches: 6. DNA for the CDR3: TGTGCCAGCAGCCTTAGGGGAGGGGAGACCCAGTACTTC. It specifies CASSLRGGETQYF.

As DNA, the CDR3 is TGTGCCAGCAGCTACGGACAGTTTTCTGGAAACACCATATATTTT. Translating gives CASSYGQFSGNTIYF. The chain links TRBV11-2 to TRBJ1-3, with a possible D match to TRBD1 (6 bases). Trimming took off 4 bases at V and 1 base at J, with 11 bases between the two ends. The germline V gene has CDR1 SGHAT and CDR2 FQNNGV. The CDR3 runs to 15 residues.